This note documents a single TCR beta chain sequence. These data belong to a study of technical replicates of blood from several donors. Clones were read by immunoSEQ multiplex PCR, and TCRdb kept only the in-frame ones, dropping some. This sample yields under 45,000 clones, of which around 96% are seen a single time; 0.37% belongs to the top ten. This TCR derives from a human donor in good health. Sequencing was performed on T cells isolated from PBMCs.

The CDR3 nucleotides read TGTGCCAGCAGCTTAAGTGGGTCCTCAGGACAGTCCCATTTCTCCTACAATGAGCAGTTCTTC. Protein product: CASSLSGSSGQSHFSYNEQFF. V usage is TRBV13 and J usage is TRBJ2-1; D is perhaps TRBD1 (6 bases). The germline V and J ends were trimmed by 2 bases and 0 bases, with 26 bases remaining between them. Germline V CDR1 and CDR2: PRHDT, FYEKMQ (reference sequence). This CDR3 has 21 amino acids. Based on the CDR3 plus reference TRBV13 and TRBJ2-1, the full variable domain is AAGVIQSPRHLIKEKRETATLKCYPIPRHDTVYWYQQGPGQDPQFLISFYEKMQSDKGSIPDRFSAQQFSDYHSELNMSSLELGDSALYFCASSLSGSSGQSHFSYNEQFFGPGTRLTVL.